Presented here are 23 T cell receptor beta chains from one specimen sequenced in a study of STAT5B mutations in CD4+ large granular lymphocyte leukemia. Sequencing was performed with immunoSEQ multiplex PCR; in TCRdb, only in-frame clones are kept and a portion is missing. The top ten clones hold over 3% of a sample with around 27,000 clones, 65% to 80% of them seen once. The sequenced material came from CD4+ T cells from blood buffy coats. The origin of the receptors is a human donor in good health.

The rearrangement joins TRBV5-4 to TRBJ2-7; 9 nucleotides match TRBD1. The junction had 7 bases not matched to a gene; V was cut back by 0 bases and J by 3 bases. The CDR3 has 16 residues. CDR1 and CDR2 (germline): SGHNT, YYREEE (reference sequence). CDR3 sequence (DNA): TGTGCCAGCAGCTTGGCTGGGGGACAGGGAAGCTACGAGCAGTACTTC. Translation gives CASSLAGGQGSYEQYF. The complete variable domain, with remaining parts taken from reference TRBV5-4 and TRBJ2-7, reads ETGVTQSPTHLIKTRGQQVTLRCSSQSGHNTVSWYQQALGQGPQFIFQYYREEENGRGNFPPRFSGLQFPNYSSELNVNALELDDSALYLCASSLAGGQGSYEQYFGPGTRLTVT.

The chain employs TRBV14 and TRBJ2-7, with TRBD1 matching 8 bases. V lost 4 bases to trimming and J lost 3 bases; unmatched junction nucleotides: 11. The CDR3 spans 16 residues. The germline gives CDR1 SGHDN, CDR2 FVKESK. Here the CDR3 reads CASSPVFRTGLYEQYF. CDR3 DNA: TGTGCCAGCAGCCCGGTCTTTAGGACAGGGCTCTACGAGCAGTACTTC.

The chain links TRBV6-1 to TRBJ2-3; D unclear. CDR3 length: 16 amino acids. V dropped 1 base and J dropped 4 bases, with 15 bases sitting between them. Looked up from germline, CDR1 is MNHNS and CDR2 is SASEGT. DNA of the CDR3: TGTGCCAGCAGTGAAGGGGGATTTTGGTTGGCAGATACGCAGTATTTT. This sequence encodes CASSEGGFWLADTQYF.

Only a few counts were recorded for this clone. The chain links TRBV12-5 to TRBJ1-1, with TRBD1 identical over 7 bases. J was trimmed by 4 bases and V by 1 base; bases with no gene match: 15. CDR3 size: 18 residues. The germline gives CDR1 LGHNT, CDR2 FRNRAP. The CDR3 sequence: CASGLGQNYRGLSTEAFF. The CDR3 DNA sequence: TGTGCTAGTGGTTTGGGCCAAAACTACAGGGGTTTGAGCACTGAAGCTTTCTTT.

The chain is built from TRBV7-2 and TRBJ2-5; tentatively, D is TRBD1 (7 bases). The CDR3 is 15 residues long. Germline CDR1 reads SGHTA; CDR2 reads FQGNSA. Trimming left V 4 bases short and J 2 bases short, with 14 bases between. The CDR3 DNA sequence: TGTGCCAGCAGCTGGGGGGACAGACTACAAGAGACCCAGTACTTC. Amino acid sequence: CASSWGDRLQETQYF.

This clone was seen a few times. The CDR3 DNA sequence: TGTGCCAGCAGCTTAGATCGGGGAGGGTTTTACGAGCAGTACTTC. Translating gives CASSLDRGGFYEQYF. V and J are TRBV7-9 and TRBJ2-7, with 7 bases aligning to TRBD2. Losses at the gene ends were 1 base for V and 4 bases for J; bases not matched to a gene: 7. This CDR3 has 15 residues. Looked up from germline, CDR1 is SEHNR and CDR2 is FQNEAQ (reference sequence). The whole variable domain, remainder taken from reference TRBV7-9 and TRBJ2-7, is DTGVSQNPRHKITKRGQNVTFRCDPISEHNRLYWYRQTLGQGPEFLTYFQNEAQLEKSRLLSDRFSAERPKGSFSTLEIQRTEQGDSAMYLCASSLDRGGFYEQYFGPGTRLTVT.

The CDR3 is CASSFASAGGKEQYF. The CDR3 nucleotides are TGTGCCAGCAGCTTCGCTTCGGCAGGGGGGAAAGAGCAGTACTTC. This chain links TRBV7-9 with TRBJ2-7; TRBD1 might be the D (7 bases). This CDR3 is built from 15 residues. In germline, CDR1 is SEHNR, CDR2 FQNEAQ (reference sequence). The V gene lost 3 bases and the J gene lost 7 bases, with 19 bases spanning the gap.

In this sample, this clone turned up once. V and J are TRBV5-1 and TRBJ2-7, with a weak D call TRBD2 (5 bases). Trimming cost V 0 bases and J 3 bases, with 13 bases left between them. Germline V gene lookup returns CDR1 SGHRS and CDR2 YFSETQ. The length of the CDR3 is 15 residues. CDR3 loop: CASSLAASRSYEQYF. CDR3 nucleotides: TGCGCCAGCAGCTTGGCCGCTAGCAGGAGCTACGAGCAGTACTTC.

CDR3 nucleotide sequence: TGCGCCAGCAGGCCCTCGGGGGGGAGGGCCGGACAAGAGACCCAGTACTTC. Translation gives CASRPSGGRAGQETQYF. The gene calls are TRBV10-2 and TRBJ2-5; 8 nucleotides align to TRBD2. Germline-derived CDR1 and CDR2 are WSHSY and SAAADI. The CDR3 consists of 17 residues. Losses at the gene ends were 6 bases for V and 2 bases for J; bases not matched to a gene: 14.

The gene calls are TRBV5-4 and TRBJ1-5; TRBD1 is a possible D gene (5 bases). CDR1 is SGHNT and CDR2 is YYREEE in the germline V gene (reference sequence). Trimming removed 4 bases at V and 0 bases at J, with 17 bases between. CDR3 length: 17 amino acids. CDR3 DNA: TGTGCCAGCAGCAGGGGAGGTCCGCAGACTAGCAATCAGCCCCAGCATTTT. Residues: CASSRGGPQTSNQPQHF. The full variable domain, completed using reference TRBV5-4 and TRBJ1-5, is ETGVTQSPTHLIKTRGQQVTLRCSSQSGHNTVSWYQQALGQGPQFIFQYYREEENGRGNFPPRFSGLQFPNYSSELNVNALELDDSALYLCASSRGGPQTSNQPQHFGDGTRLSIL.

This rearrangement joins TRBV14 to TRBJ2-7; 10 positions match TRBD1. CDR3 length equals 16 residues. J lost 1 base, V lost 4 bases, and 7 bases had no gene match. Germline values: CDR1 SGHDN, CDR2 FVKESK. The CDR3 sequence: CASSLDPGQGSYEQYF. Written as DNA, the CDR3 is TGTGCCAGCAGCCTAGATCCGGGACAGGGGTCCTACGAGCAGTACTTC.

The chain recombines TRBV5-1 with TRBJ1-3, with D possibly being TRBD1 (6 bases). Germline V gene lookup returns CDR1 SGHRS and CDR2 YFSETQ. The CDR3 runs 16 residues. Trimming stripped 4 bases from V and 9 bases from J, with 23 bases between. CDR3 residues: CASSLKDATGIATIYF. The CDR3, as DNA: TGCGCCAGCAGCCTGAAGGACGCTACAGGGATCGCCACCATATATTTT.

This clone occurred once. The rearrangement links TRBV30 to TRBJ2-7, with D perhaps TRBD1 (5 bases). The CDR3 is 13 amino acids. Germline V lookup: CDR1 GTSNPN, CDR2 SVGIG (reference sequence). The V and J ends lost 0 bases and 4 bases respectively, with 10 bases between them. The CDR3, as DNA: TGTGCCTGGAGTGTACAGGCCACATACGAGCAGTACTTC. The encoded protein is CAWSVQATYEQYF.

The V call is TRBV28, the J call TRBJ2-2; 14 nucleotides align to TRBD2. V lost 2 bases and J lost 4; bases outside the gene matches: 3. The CDR3 is made up of 17 amino acids. CDR1 MDHEN and CDR2 SYDVKM come from the germline V gene. CDR3 coding DNA: TGTGCCAGCAGTTTAAGGGGACTAGCGGGAGTCACCGGGGAGCTGTTTTTT. Translation gives CASSLRGLAGVTGELFF.

About this clone: The germline gene is not matched at one end of the junction; a read error may be the cause. The rearrangement joins TRBV30 to TRBJ2-2; maybe TRBD2 (6 bases). The length of the CDR3 is 16 residues. From germline, CDR1 is GTSNPN and CDR2 SVGIG (reference sequence). DNA of the CDR3: TGTGCCTGGCGGCTTCGGGGGTCAGCGAATACCGGGGAGCTGTTTTTT. Translated, it gives CAWRLRGSANTGELFF.

This chain uses TRBV27 with TRBJ2-7, with TRBD2 as a possible D gene (7 bases). Trimming took 6 bases from V and 0 from J, leaving 15 bases between them. The CDR3 is 15 residues long. Germline CDR1 and CDR2: MNHEY and SMNVEV (reference sequence). The CDR3 loop reads CASRRRGGASYEQYF. The DNA of the CDR3 is TGTGCCAGCAGGAGAAGGGGGGGTGCCTCCTACGAGCAGTACTTC.

In DNA form, the CDR3 reads TGTGCCAGCAGAACCCCTTGGAGGCGCCAAGAGACCCAGTACTTC. Residues: CASRTPWRRQETQYF. This chain uses TRBV6-5 with TRBJ2-5; D might be TRBD2 (5 bases). Germline V gene sequence: CDR1 MNHEY, CDR2 SVGAGI. The ends were cut back, 6 bases at V and 1 base at J, with 15 bases in the middle. The CDR3 runs 15 residues.

The V call is TRBV5-1, the J call TRBJ2-7; D gene unclear. V was trimmed by 2 bases and J by 6 bases, leaving 18 bases between them. The CDR3 is 15 residues long. The V gene's germline CDR1 is SGHRS and CDR2 YFSETQ. The CDR3 DNA sequence: TGCGCCAGCAGCTTCTCTACCAACCAGCTAGTCGAGCAGTACTTC. Amino acids: CASSFSTNQLVEQYF.

The rearrangement links TRBV19 to TRBJ2-1; possibly TRBD2 for D (5 bases). There are 13 residues in the CDR3. The V end lost 3 bases, the J end lost 9 bases, and 12 bases lay between the germline ends. Germline CDR1 LNHDA, CDR2 SQIVND (reference sequence). CDR3 amino acids: CASSILQAGEQFF. The CDR3 DNA reads TGTGCCAGTAGTATCCTCCAGGCGGGTGAGCAGTTCTTC.

This clone was recorded only once. The genes are TRBV7-9 and TRBJ2-3, with D possibly being TRBD2 (6 bases). Germline V lookup: CDR1 SEHNR, CDR2 FQNEAQ (reference sequence). This CDR3 has 15 residues. V was shortened by 0 bases and J by 1 base, with 8 bases between the two germline ends. In DNA form, the CDR3 reads TGTGCCAGCAGCTTAGCTAGCGGACGCACAGATACGCAGTATTTT. Translated: CASSLASGRTDTQYF.

The V call is TRBV10-2, the J call TRBJ2-5; perhaps TRBD2 as D (5 bases). The V gene lost 6 bases and the J gene lost 1 base, with 12 bases spanning the gap. The CDR3 loop spans 14 amino acids. Looked up from germline, CDR1 is WSHSY and CDR2 is SAAADI. As DNA, the CDR3 is TGCGCCAGCAGGGCGTCGGGGAGCCAAGAGACCCAGTACTTC. Amino acids: CASRASGSQETQYF.

For this clone: At the DNA level, this CDR3 is encoded by other sequences in the same sample as well. The CDR3 DNA reads as TGTGCCAGCAGTCTCGACAGGAACCTCAATCAGCCCCAGCATTTT. Translating it yields CASSLDRNLNQPQHF. The gene calls are TRBV6-5 and TRBJ1-5; D is possibly TRBD1 (6 bases). The germline V gene encodes CDR1 MNHEY and CDR2 SVGAGI. Trimming stripped 5 bases from V and 3 bases from J, with 14 bases between. The CDR3 sequence is 15 residues long.

The chain uses TRBV7-2 and TRBJ2-7; tentatively, D is TRBD1 (5 bases). With 0 bases removed from V and 4 bases from J, the gap between germline ends came to 13 bases. Germline-derived CDR1 and CDR2 are SGHTA and FQGNSA. The CDR3 extends over 15 amino acids. CDR3 in amino acids: CASSLAWQGWYEQYF. CDR3 nucleotide sequence: TGTGCCAGCAGCTTAGCGTGGCAGGGCTGGTACGAGCAGTACTTC.